This T cell receptor (beta chain) is drawn from a study of T cell responses to AZD1222 COVID-19 vaccine. Germline CDR1 reads SGHDT; CDR2 reads YYEEEE. The CDR3 covers 16 residues. Between the trimmed V and J ends, which lost 2 bases and 5 bases, there was a span of 19 bases. Clones were read by immunoSEQ multiplex PCR, and TCRdb kept only the in-frame ones, dropping some. The sample yields approximately 77,000 clones, 92% seen once. The chain is built from TRBV5-6 and TRBJ1-1; D is possibly TRBD1 (5 bases). The specimen comprised peripheral blood, sampled 28 days after the second AZD1222 dose. The source is an adult who received the AZD1222 COVID-19 vaccine. The CDR3 protein is CASSLQTPGFGTEAFF. The CDR3 DNA reads as TGTGCCAGCAGCTTACAGACCCCAGGGTTTGGGACTGAAGCTTTCTTT.